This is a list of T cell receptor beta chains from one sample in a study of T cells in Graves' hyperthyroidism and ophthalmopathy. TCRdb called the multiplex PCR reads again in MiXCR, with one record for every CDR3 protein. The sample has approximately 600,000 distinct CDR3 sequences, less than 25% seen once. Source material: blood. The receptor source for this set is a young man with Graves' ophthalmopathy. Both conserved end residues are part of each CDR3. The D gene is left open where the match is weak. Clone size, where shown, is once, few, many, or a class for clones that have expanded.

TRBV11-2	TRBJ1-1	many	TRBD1	CASSLGTGRDAFF	TGTGCCAGCAGCTTAGGGACAGGGAGAGACGCTTTCTTT
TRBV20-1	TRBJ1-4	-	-	CSASLGSNEKLFF	TGCAGTGCTAGTCTGGGGTCTAATGAAAAACTGTTTTTT
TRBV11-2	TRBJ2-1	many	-	CASSLNIGGRIDEQFF	TGTGCCAGCAGCTTAAACATTGGGGGCCGCATCGATGAGCAGTTCTTC
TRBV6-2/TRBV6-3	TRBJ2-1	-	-	CASSLWGAEGEQFF	TGTGCCAGCAGTTTATGGGGGGCGGAAGGTGAGCAGTTCTTC
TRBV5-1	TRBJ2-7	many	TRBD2	CASSLTNSGPYEQYF	TGCGCCAGCAGCTTGACGAATAGCGGGCCCTACGAGCAGTACTTC
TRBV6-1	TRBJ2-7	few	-	CASAMGDITYEQYF	TGTGCCAGCGCAATGGGGGACATTACCTACGAGCAGTACTTC
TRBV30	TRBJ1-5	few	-	CAWTVGGYSNQPQHF	TGTGCCTGGACGGTCGGCGGATATAGCAATCAGCCCCAGCATTTT
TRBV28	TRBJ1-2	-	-	CASSSTGEANYGYTF	TGTGCCAGCAGTTCCACGGGAGAAGCTAACTATGGCTACACCTTC
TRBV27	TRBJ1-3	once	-	CASSTLPVGGNTIYF	TGTGCCAGCAGTACCCTCCCAGTAGGCGGAAACACCATATATTTT
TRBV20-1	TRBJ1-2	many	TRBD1	CSAPGTGILHYGYTF	TGCAGTGCTCCCGGGACAGGCATCCTTCACTATGGCTACACCTTC
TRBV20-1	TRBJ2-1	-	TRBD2	CSARDRLAGSPSSYNEHFF	TGCAGTGCTAGAGATCGACTAGCGGGATCCCCGAGCTCCTACAATGAGCATTTCTTC
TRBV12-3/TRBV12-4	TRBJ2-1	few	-	CASSLGLAQAHNEQFF	TGTGCCAGCAGTTTAGGTCTAGCCCAAGCCCACAATGAGCAGTTCTTC
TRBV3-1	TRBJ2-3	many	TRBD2	CASSLRLADTDTQYF	TGTGCCAGCAGCCTTCGACTAGCTGACACAGATACGCAGTATTTT
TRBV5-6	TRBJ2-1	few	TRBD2	CASSLELASAEQFF	TGTGCCAGCAGCTTGGAACTAGCGTCCGCTGAGCAGTTCTTC
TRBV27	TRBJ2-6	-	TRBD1	CASSSGTAGANVLTF	TGTGCCAGCAGTTCAGGGACAGCTGGGGCCAACGTCCTGACTTTC
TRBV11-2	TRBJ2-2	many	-	CASSLEPGNTGELFF	TGTGCCAGCAGCTTAGAACCAGGGAACACCGGGGAGCTGTTTTTT
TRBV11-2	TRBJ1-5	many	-	CASSLVGQSEPQHF	TGTGCCAGCAGCTTAGTAGGACAGTCGGAGCCCCAGCATTTT
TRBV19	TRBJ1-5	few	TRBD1	CASSIEDRGLQPQHF	TGTGCCAGTAGTATCGAGGACAGGGGGCTACAGCCCCAGCATTTT
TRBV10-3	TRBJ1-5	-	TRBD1	CAGGPGGSNQPQHF	TGTGCCGGTGGACCAGGGGGGAGCAATCAGCCCCAGCATTTT
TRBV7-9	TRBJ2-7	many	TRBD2	CASSSPSGRSVEQYF	TGTGCCAGCAGCTCCCCTAGCGGGAGATCAGTCGAGCAGTACTTC
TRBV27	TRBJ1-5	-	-	CASSSAWTEFSNQPQHF	TGTGCCAGCAGTTCGGCGTGGACGGAGTTTAGCAATCAGCCCCAGCATTTT
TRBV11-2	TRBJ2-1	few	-	CASSPGGAGYYNEQFF	TGTGCCAGCAGCCCCGGGGGAGCGGGTTACTACAATGAGCAGTTCTTC
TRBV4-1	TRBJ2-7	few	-	CASSPGSDFSYEQYF	TGCGCCAGCAGCCCGGGCTCCGACTTCTCCTACGAGCAGTACTTC
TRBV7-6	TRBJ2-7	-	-	CASSSGSIHEQYF	TGTGCCAGCAGCTCAGGCTCGATCCACGAGCAGTACTTC
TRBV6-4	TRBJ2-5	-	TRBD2	CANVPAGFQETQYF	TGTGCCAATGTTCCAGCGGGGTTCCAAGAGACCCAGTACTTC
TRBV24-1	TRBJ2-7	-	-	CASSGPNFGEQHF	TGTGCCAGCAGTGGGCCTAACTTTGGGGAGCAGCACTTC
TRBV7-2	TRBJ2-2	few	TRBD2	CASSRSLAATGELFF	TGTGCCAGCAGCCGAAGCCTAGCGGCAACCGGGGAGCTGTTTTTT
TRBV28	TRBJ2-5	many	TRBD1	CASSVYRGPETQYF	TGTGCCAGCAGTGTCTACAGGGGGCCAGAGACCCAGTACTTC
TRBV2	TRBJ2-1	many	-	CASQTGVGNEQFF	TGTGCCAGCCAAACTGGCGTTGGCAATGAGCAGTTCTTC
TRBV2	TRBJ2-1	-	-	CASSDFIGNEQFF	TGTGCCAGCAGTGATTTTATTGGCAATGAGCAGTTCTTC
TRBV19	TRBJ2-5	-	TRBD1	CASSAVPGQGLGSQETQYF	TGTGCCAGTAGTGCGGTTCCGGGACAGGGGTTAGGTTCTCAAGAGACCCAGTACTTC
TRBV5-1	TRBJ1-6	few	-	CASSSGNSYNSPLHF	TGCGCCAGCAGTTCTGGAAACTCCTATAATTCACCCCTCCACTTT
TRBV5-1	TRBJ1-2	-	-	CASSFMTGLNYGYTF	TGCGCCAGCAGCTTTATGACAGGATTAAACTATGGCTACACCTTC
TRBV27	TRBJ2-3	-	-	CASRPTLDWLYGTDTQYF	TGTGCCAGCAGACCGACTTTGGATTGGTTGTACGGCACAGATACGCAGTATTTT
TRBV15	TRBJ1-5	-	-	CATSRDELVNQPQHF	TGTGCCACCAGCAGAGATGAACTGGTAAATCAGCCCCAGCATTTT
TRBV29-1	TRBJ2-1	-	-	CSVEFPGGAGEQFF	TGCAGCGTTGAGTTCCCAGGGGGAGCGGGTGAGCAGTTCTTC
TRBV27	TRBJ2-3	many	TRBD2	CASSQLAGGPTDTQYF	TGTGCCAGCAGTCAACTAGCGGGAGGCCCCACAGATACGCAGTATTTT
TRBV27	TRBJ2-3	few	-	CASSLLSGGTDTQYF	TGTGCCAGCAGTCTCCTTAGCGGCGGCACAGATACGCAGTATTTT
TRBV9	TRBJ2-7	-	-	CASSALEQYF	TGTGCCAGCAGTGCTCTCGAGCAGTACTTC
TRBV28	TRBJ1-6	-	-	CASSLDTGTLHF	TGTGCCAGCAGTTTAGACACCGGGACCCTCCACTTT
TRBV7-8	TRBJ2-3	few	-	CASSQLGPRDTQYF	TGTGCCAGCAGCCAACTAGGGCCCAGGGATACGCAGTATTTT
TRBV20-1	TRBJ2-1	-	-	CSVTRDRSYNEQFF	TGCAGTGTTACCCGGGACCGCAGCTACAATGAGCAGTTCTTC